This T cell receptor (delta chain) was recorded in a study of gamma-delta T cells after stem cell transplantation. This clone was detected a few times. TCRdb redid clone calling on the RT-PCR reads using CATT. The repertoire holds about 1,600 delta-chain clones, with about 48% as singletons. Germline CDR1 and CDR2: GEAIGNYY and EKD. With 0 bases clipped from V and 0 bases from J, the junction kept 13 bases outside the gene matches. CDR3 size: 23 residues. The sample comprised gamma-delta T cells. The V gene is TRDV2, the J gene TRDJ3, with 13 bases lining up with TRDD3. This receptor was taken from a human donor. It is not recorded whose cells these are; they may come from a transplant donor. The chain's CDR3 is CACDTAILGDTGYSSWDTRQMFF. The CDR3, as DNA: TGTGCCTGTGACACCGCTATACTGGGGGATACGGGATATAGCTCCTGGGACACCCGACAGATGTTTTTC.